This T cell receptor beta chain is from a study of blood T cells in healthy people across ages. This CDR3 region has 15 residues. The V and J ends lost 6 bases and 0 bases respectively, with 9 bases between them. Germline V gene data show CDR1 as MNHNS and CDR2 as SASEGT. Primers used in a second PCR of about 6 to 11 cycles were a sample-barcoded 5' primer and a J-beta primer mix. From the 5' RACE reads, TCRdb called clonotypes with MiXCR, one entry per CDR3 protein. The sample contains roughly 1,100,000 distinct CDR3 sequences, about 25% of which appear only once. Every donor gave ten milliliters of peripheral blood. Isolating PBMCs gave at least 6.5 million of these cells per sample. In addition, the sample was reused for a study of T cells of mothers and their children.

The sample consisted of blood. The TCR was taken from a girl aged 2-10 years in good health. This chain links TRBV6-1 with TRBJ2-6; tentative D call: TRBD1 (5 bases). CDR3 sequence reads: CASRDGASGANVLTF. CDR3 bases: TGTGCCAGCAGAGATGGGGCCTCTGGGGCCAACGTCCTGACTTTC.